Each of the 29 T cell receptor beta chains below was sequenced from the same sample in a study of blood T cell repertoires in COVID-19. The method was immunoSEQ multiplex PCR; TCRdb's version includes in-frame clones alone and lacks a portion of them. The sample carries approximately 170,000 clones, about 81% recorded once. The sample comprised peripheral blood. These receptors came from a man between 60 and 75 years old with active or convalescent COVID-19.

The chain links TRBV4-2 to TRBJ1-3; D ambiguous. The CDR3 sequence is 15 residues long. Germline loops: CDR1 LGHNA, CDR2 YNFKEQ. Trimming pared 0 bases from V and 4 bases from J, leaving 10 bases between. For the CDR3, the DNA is TGTGCCAGCAGCCAAGAGGGGAGGGAGGGAAACACCATATATTTT. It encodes CASSQEGREGNTIYF.

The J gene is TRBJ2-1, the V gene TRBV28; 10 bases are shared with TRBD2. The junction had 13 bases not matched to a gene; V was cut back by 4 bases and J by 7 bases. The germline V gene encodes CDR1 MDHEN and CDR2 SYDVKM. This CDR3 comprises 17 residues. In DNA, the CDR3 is TGTGCCAGCAGTTCCACGAGCGGGAGGGGTAAATTGAATGAGCAGTTCTTC. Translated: CASSSTSGRGKLNEQFF.

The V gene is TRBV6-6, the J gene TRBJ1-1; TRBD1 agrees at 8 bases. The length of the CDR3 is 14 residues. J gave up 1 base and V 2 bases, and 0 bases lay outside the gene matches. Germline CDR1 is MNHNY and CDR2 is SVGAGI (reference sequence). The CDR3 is CASSYQGANTEAFF. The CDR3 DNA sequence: TGTGCCAGCAGTTACCAGGGGGCGAACACTGAAGCTTTCTTT.

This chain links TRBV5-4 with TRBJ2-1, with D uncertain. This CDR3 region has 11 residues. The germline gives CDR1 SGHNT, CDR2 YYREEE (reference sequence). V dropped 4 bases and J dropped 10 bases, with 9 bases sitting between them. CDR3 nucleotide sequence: TGTGCCAGCAGCCTCGATAGCGAGCAGTTCTTC. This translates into CASSLDSEQFF.

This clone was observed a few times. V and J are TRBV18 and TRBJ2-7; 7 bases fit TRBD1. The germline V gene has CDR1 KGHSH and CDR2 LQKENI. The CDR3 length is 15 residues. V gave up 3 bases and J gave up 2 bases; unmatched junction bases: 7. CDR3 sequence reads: CASSPVRDSPYEQYF. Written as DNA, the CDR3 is TGTGCCAGCTCACCGGTCCGGGACAGCCCCTACGAGCAGTACTTC. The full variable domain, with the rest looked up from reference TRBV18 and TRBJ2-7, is NAGVMQNPRHLVRRRGQEARLRCSPMKGHSHVYWYRQLPEEGLKFMVYLQKENIIDESGMPKERFSAEFPKEGPSILRIQQVVRGDSAAYFCASSPVRDSPYEQYFGPGTRLTVT.

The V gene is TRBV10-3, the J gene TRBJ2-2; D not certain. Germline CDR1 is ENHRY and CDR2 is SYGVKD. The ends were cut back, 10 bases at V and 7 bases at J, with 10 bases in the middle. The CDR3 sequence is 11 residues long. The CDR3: CATAPGGELFF. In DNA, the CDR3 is TGTGCCACCGCGCCGGGCGGGGAGCTGTTTTTT.

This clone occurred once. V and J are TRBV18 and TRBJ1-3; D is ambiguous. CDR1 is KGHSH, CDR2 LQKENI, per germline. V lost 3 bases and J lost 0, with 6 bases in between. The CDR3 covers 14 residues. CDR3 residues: CASSPGYSGNTIYF. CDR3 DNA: TGTGCCAGCTCACCGGGCTACTCTGGAAACACCATATATTTT.

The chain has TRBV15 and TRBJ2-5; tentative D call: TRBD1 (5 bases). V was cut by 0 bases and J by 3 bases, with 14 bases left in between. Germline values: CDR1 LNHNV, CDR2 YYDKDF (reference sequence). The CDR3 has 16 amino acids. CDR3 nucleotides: TGTGCCACCAGCAGAGATGCGTGGGCAGGGAAAGAGACCCAGTACTTC. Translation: CATSRDAWAGKETQYF. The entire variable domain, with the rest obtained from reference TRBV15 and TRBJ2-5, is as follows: DAMVIQNPRYQVTQFGKPVTLSCSQTLNHNVMYWYQQKSSQAPKLLFHYYDKDFNNEADTPDNFQSRRPNTSFCFLDIRSPGLGDTAMYLCATSRDAWAGKETQYFGPGTRLLVL.

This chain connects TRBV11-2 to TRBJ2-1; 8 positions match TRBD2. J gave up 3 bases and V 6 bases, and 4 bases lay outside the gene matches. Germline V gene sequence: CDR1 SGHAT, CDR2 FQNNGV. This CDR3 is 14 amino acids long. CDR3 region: CASRPGTSYNEQFF. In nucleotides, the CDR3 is TGTGCCAGCAGACCCGGGACTAGCTACAATGAGCAGTTCTTC.

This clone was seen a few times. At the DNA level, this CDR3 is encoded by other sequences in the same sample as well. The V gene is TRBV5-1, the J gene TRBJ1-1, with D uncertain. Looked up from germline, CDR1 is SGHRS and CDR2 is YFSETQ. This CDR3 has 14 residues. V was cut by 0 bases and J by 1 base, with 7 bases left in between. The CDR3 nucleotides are TGCGCCAGCAGCTTGGGCGGCCCGAACACTGAAGCTTTCTTT. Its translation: CASSLGGPNTEAFF.

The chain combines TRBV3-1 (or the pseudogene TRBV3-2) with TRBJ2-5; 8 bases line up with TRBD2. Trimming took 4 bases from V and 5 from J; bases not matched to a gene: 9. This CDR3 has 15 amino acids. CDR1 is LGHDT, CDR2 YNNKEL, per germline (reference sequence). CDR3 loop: CASSLPGTRGETQYF. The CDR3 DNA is TGTGCCAGCAGCCTCCCCGGGACTAGGGGGGAGACCCAGTACTTC.

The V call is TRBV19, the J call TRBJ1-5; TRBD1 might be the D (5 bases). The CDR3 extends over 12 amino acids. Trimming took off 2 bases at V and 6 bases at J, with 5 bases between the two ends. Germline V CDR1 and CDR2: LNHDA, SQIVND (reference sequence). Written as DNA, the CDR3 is TGTGCCAGTAGTATACAGGGTCAGCCCCAGCATTTT. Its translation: CASSIQGQPQHF. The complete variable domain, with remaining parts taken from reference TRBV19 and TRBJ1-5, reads DGGITQSPKYLFRKEGQNVTLSCEQNLNHDAMYWYRQDPGQGLRLIYYSQIVNDFQKGDIAEGYSVSREKKESFPLTVTSAQKNPTAFYLCASSIQGQPQHFGDGTRLSIL.

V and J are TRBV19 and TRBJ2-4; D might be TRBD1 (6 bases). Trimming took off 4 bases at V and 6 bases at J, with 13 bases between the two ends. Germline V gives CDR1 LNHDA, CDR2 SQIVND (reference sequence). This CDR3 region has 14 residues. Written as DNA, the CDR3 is TGTGCCAGTAGTACCCGGGACATTCTAAACATTCAGTACTTC. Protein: CASSTRDILNIQYF.

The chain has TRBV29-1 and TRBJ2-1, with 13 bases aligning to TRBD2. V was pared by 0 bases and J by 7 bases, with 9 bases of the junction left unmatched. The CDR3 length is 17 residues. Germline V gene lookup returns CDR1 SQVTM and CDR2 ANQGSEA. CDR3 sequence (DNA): TGCAGCGTTGAAGAATCTGGGACTAGCGGGGCGGGGAATGAGCAGTTCTTC. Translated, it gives CSVEESGTSGAGNEQFF.

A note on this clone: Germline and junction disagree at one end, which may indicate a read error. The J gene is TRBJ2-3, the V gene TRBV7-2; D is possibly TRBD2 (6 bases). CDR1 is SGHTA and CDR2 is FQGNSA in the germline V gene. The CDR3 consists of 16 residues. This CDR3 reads CASSLGGDLVWDRTIF. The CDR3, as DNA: TGTGCCAGCAGCTTAGGGGGGGACTTGGTTTGGGACCGCACAATTTTT.

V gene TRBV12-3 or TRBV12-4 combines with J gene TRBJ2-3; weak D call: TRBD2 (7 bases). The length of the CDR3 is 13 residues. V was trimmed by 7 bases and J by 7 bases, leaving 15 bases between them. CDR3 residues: CASTLGGGNTQYF. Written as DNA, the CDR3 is TGTGCCAGCACCTTGGGAGGGGGTAATACGCAGTATTTT.

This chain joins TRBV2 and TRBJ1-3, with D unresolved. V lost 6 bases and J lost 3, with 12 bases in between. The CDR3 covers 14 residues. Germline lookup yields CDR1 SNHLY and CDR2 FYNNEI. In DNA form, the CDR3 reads TGTGCCAGCAGCAAGAACTTCGGTGGAAACACCATATATTTT. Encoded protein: CASSKNFGGNTIYF.

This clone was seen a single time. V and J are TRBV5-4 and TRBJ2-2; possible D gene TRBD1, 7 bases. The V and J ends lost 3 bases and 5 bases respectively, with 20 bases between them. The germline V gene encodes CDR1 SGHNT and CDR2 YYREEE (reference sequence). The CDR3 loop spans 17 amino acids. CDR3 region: CASSSEVGRGRTGELFF. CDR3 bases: TGTGCCAGCAGCTCGGAGGTGGGCAGGGGGAGGACCGGGGAGCTGTTTTTT.

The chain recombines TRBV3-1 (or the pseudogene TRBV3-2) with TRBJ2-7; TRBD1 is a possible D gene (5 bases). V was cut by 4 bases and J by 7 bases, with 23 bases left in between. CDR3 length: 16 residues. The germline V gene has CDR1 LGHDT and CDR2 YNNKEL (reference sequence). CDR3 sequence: CASSLRMGLLTGEQYF. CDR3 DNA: TGTGCCAGCAGCCTAAGAATGGGGCTGCTCACTGGAGAGCAGTACTTC.

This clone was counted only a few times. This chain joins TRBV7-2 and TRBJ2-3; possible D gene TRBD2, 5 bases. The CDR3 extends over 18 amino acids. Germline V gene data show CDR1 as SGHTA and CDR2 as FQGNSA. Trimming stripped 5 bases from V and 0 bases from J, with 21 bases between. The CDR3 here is CASSLDITRITSTDTQYF. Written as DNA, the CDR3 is TGTGCCAGCAGCCTTGACATAACTAGGATCACTAGCACAGATACGCAGTATTTT. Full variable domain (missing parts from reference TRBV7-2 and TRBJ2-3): GAGVSQSPSNKVTEKGKDVELRCDPISGHTALYWYRQSLGQGLEFLIYFQGNSAPDKSGLPSDRFSAERTGGSVSTLTIQRTQQEDSAVYLCASSLDITRITSTDTQYFGPGTRLTVL.

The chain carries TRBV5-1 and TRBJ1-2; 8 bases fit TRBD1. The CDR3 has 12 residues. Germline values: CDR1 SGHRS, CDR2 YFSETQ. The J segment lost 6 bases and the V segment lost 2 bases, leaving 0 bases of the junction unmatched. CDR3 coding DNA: TGCGCCAGCAGCTTCAGGGGGCATGGCTACACCTTC. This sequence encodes CASSFRGHGYTF.

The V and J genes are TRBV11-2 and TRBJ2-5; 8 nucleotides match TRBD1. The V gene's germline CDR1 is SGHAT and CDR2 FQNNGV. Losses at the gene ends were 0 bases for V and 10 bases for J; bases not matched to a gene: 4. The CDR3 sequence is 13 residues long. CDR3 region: CASSLDRQGIQYF. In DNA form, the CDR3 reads TGTGCCAGCAGCTTAGATAGACAGGGGATCCAGTACTTC.

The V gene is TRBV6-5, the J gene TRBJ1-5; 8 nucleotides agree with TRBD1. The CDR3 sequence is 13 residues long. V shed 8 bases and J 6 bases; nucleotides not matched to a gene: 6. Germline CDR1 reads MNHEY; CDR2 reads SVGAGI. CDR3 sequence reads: CASHGQGGQPQHF. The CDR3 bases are TGTGCCAGCCATGGACAGGGAGGTCAGCCCCAGCATTTT.

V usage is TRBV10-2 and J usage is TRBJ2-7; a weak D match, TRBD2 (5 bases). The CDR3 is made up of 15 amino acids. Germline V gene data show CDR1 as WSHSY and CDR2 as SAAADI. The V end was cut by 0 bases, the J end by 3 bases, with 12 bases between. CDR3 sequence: CASSESALAGYEQYF. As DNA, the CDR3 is TGCGCCAGCAGTGAGTCCGCCCTAGCAGGCTACGAGCAGTACTTC.

CDR3 sequence reads: CASSEAWTGGRGYTF. CDR3 in DNA: TGTGCCAGCAGTGAAGCGTGGACAGGGGGCCGGGGCTACACCTTC. The rearrangement joins TRBV6-1 to TRBJ1-2; 11 bases agree with TRBD1. V shed 0 bases and J 8 bases; nucleotides not matched to a gene: 5. The CDR3 runs to 15 residues. Germline assignment: CDR1 MNHNS and CDR2 SASEGT.

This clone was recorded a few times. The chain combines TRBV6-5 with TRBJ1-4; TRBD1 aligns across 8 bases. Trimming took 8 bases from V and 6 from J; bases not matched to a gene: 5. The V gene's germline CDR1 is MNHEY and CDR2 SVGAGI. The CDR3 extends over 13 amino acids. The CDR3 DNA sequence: TGTGCCAGCCAGGGGGCGGTGGATGAAAAACTGTTTTTT. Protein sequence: CASQGAVDEKLFF.

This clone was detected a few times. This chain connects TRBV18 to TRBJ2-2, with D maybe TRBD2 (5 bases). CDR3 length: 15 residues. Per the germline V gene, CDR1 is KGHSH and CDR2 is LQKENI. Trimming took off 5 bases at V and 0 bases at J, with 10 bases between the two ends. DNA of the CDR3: TGTGCCAGCTCAGCAGGACTTACGAACACCGGGGAGCTGTTTTTT. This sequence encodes CASSAGLTNTGELFF.

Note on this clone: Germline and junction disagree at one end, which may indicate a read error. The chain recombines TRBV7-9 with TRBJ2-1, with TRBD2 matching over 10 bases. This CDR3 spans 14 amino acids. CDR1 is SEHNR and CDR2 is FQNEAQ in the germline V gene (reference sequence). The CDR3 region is CASSLAGVFGEQFF. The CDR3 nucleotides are TGTGCCAGCAGCCTAGCGGGAGTATTCGGTGAGCAGTTCTTC. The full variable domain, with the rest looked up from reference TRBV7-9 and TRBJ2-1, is DTGVSQNPRHKITKRGQNVTFRCDPISEHNRLYWYRQTLGQGPEFLTYFQNEAQLEKSRLLSDRFSAERPKGSFSTLEIQRTEQGDSAMYLCASSLAGVFGEQFFGPGTRLTVL.

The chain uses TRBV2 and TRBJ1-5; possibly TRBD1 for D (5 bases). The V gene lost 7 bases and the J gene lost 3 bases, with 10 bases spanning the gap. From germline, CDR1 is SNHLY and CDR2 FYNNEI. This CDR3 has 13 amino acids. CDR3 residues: CASNTGINQPQHF. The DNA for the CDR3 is TGTGCCAGCAACACAGGAATCAATCAGCCCCAGCATTTT. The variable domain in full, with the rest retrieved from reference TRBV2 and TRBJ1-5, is EPEVTQTPSHQVTQMGQEVILRCVPISNHLYFYWYRQILGQKVEFLVSFYNNEISEKSEIFDDQFSVERPDGSNFTLKIRSTKLEDSAMYFCASNTGINQPQHFGDGTRLSIL.